A single sample gave rise to the 15 T cell receptor beta chains below, sequenced in a study of blood T cells in healthy people across ages. The use of a sample-barcoded 5' primer and a J-beta primer mix characterized a second PCR of roughly 6 to 11 cycles. TCRdb used MiXCR to reprocess the 5' RACE reads, holding one entry per CDR3 protein. The sample has roughly 1,500,000 distinct CDR3 sequences, about 32% seen once. The sequenced material came from blood. These receptors all stem from a woman aged 25 to 45 in good health.

This clonotype was recorded a few times. The chain has TRBV28 and TRBJ1-2; 8 bases fit TRBD1. The J segment lost 8 bases and the V segment lost 3 bases, leaving 14 bases of the junction unmatched. Germline V gene data show CDR1 as MDHEN and CDR2 as SYDVKM. This CDR3 is 16 amino acids long. The CDR3 region is CASSFFSGQGERGYTF. CDR3 DNA sequence: TGTGCCAGCAGTTTCTTCAGCGGACAGGGAGAAAGGGGCTACACCTTC.

The V call is TRBV6-6, the J call TRBJ2-5, with D possibly being TRBD1 or TRBD2 (7 bases each). Germline loops: CDR1 MNHNY, CDR2 SVGAGI (reference sequence). Between the trimmed V and J ends, which lost 2 bases and 5 bases, there was a span of 15 bases. The CDR3 contains 15 residues. In DNA, the CDR3 is TGTGCCAGCAGTTACGGGAGGGGGCTTGGGGAGACCCAGTACTTC. This translates into CASSYGRGLGETQYF.

This rearrangement joins TRBV7-9 to TRBJ2-1; the match to TRBD1 covers 7 bases. CDR1 is SEHNR, CDR2 FQNEAQ, per germline (reference sequence). With 5 bases clipped from V and 3 bases from J, the junction kept 4 bases outside the gene matches. This CDR3 contains 14 residues. The CDR3 loop reads CASSDGTDYNEQFF. The CDR3 nucleotides read TGTGCCAGCAGCGACGGGACAGACTACAATGAGCAGTTCTTC.

The V call is TRBV3-1, the J call TRBJ1-2; tentative D call: TRBD1 (6 bases). Deletions cut 7 bases from V and 0 bases from J, with 12 bases between. The CDR3 length is 14 residues. Germline CDR1 and CDR2: LGHDT and YNNKEL (reference sequence). CDR3 loop: CASTRAGANYGYTF. The CDR3 bases are TGTGCCAGCACCCGTGCAGGGGCTAACTATGGCTACACCTTC.

This clonotype occurred a few times. The chain is built from TRBV11-2 and TRBJ1-1, with 7 bases fitting TRBD1. Trimming at V came to 5 bases and at J to 3 bases, leaving 9 bases not matched to a gene. CDR1 and CDR2 (germline): SGHAT, FQNNGV. The CDR3 has 15 amino acids. CDR3: CASSPYRGADTEAFF. The CDR3 DNA is TGTGCCAGCAGCCCTTACAGGGGAGCGGACACTGAAGCTTTCTTT.

The rearrangement joins TRBV20-1 to TRBJ2-1; D is ambiguous. CDR3 size: 11 residues. Trimming took 3 bases from V and 8 from J, leaving 8 bases between them. CDR1 is DFQATT, CDR2 SNEGSKA, per germline (reference sequence). The CDR3 reads CSASPRYEQFF. CDR3 DNA sequence: TGCAGTGCTAGTCCCCGCTATGAGCAGTTCTTC.

The V call is TRBV7-8, the J call TRBJ1-2; a weak D match, TRBD1 (6 bases). Germline CDR1 is SGHVS and CDR2 is FQNEAQ. V was pared by 5 bases and J by 5 bases, with 15 bases between. The CDR3 spans 14 residues. CDR3 bases: TGTGCCAGCAGCCCGTGGACAGAGGAGTATGGCTACACCTTC. Protein sequence: CASSPWTEEYGYTF.

This chain connects TRBV4-1 to TRBJ2-1; D is unresolved. Trimming removed 6 bases at V and 2 bases at J, with 23 bases between. CDR3 length equals 18 residues. The germline gives CDR1 MGHRA, CDR2 YSYEKL. The CDR3 nucleotides read TGCGCCAGCAGTCCCCGGGTGGGTTCGCGGCGTACCTACAATGAGCAGTTCTTC. Translation: CASSPRVGSRRTYNEQFF.

V gene TRBV5-1 combines with J gene TRBJ2-5; D is unresolved. V shed 4 bases and J shed 1 base, with 11 bases lying between them. Germline V gene lookup returns CDR1 SGHRS and CDR2 YFSETQ. This CDR3 has 14 amino acids. Here the CDR3 reads CASSALHFQETQYF. DNA of the CDR3: TGCGCCAGCAGCGCCCTTCATTTCCAAGAGACCCAGTACTTC.

This rearrangement joins TRBV30 to TRBJ2-1; D is ambiguous. Per the germline V gene, CDR1 is GTSNPN and CDR2 is SVGIG (reference sequence). This CDR3 contains 11 residues. V was pared by 5 bases and J by 4 bases, with 6 bases between. The CDR3 coding sequence is TGTGCCTGGGGATTTTACAATGAGCAGTTCTTC. Protein sequence: CAWGFYNEQFF.

This clonotype showed up many times. This rearrangement joins TRBV6-4 to TRBJ2-1, with 12 bases fitting TRBD2. Losses at the gene ends were 5 bases for V and 4 bases for J; bases not matched to a gene: 3. Germline V lookup: CDR1 MRHNA, CDR2 SNTAGT. The CDR3 runs 15 residues. CDR3 residues: CASSNLAGGYNEQFF. The CDR3 region has the DNA TGTGCCAGCAGTAACCTAGCGGGAGGGTACAATGAGCAGTTCTTC.

This clonotype showed up just once. The V and J genes are TRBV9 and TRBJ2-3; D might be TRBD1 (5 bases). This CDR3 is built from 19 residues. CDR1 and CDR2 from the germline V gene are SGDLS and YYNGEE. V gave up 3 bases and J gave up 2 bases, with 25 bases separating them. The CDR3 region has the DNA TGTGCCAGCAGCGCTCCGGGCAGGGCTCGTCTTCCTTTCACAGATACGCAGTATTTT. Its translation: CASSAPGRARLPFTDTQYF.

The V and J genes are TRBV6-1 and TRBJ2-7, with D perhaps TRBD1 or TRBD2 (5 bases each). The CDR3 has 16 amino acids. V lost 0 bases and J lost 0, with 12 bases in between. Germline V gene sequence: CDR1 MNHNS, CDR2 SASEGT. CDR3 DNA sequence: TGTGCCAGCAGTGAAGCAGGGACGGATTTCTCCTACGAGCAGTACTTC. It yields the protein CASSEAGTDFSYEQYF.

This clonotype has a single count. A read error may produce the germline difference seen at one junction end. This chain uses TRBV9 with TRBJ2-1; D unresolved. The CDR3 is 16 amino acids. CDR1 is SGDLS, CDR2 YYNGEE, per germline. Written as DNA, the CDR3 is TGTGCCGGCAGCGTAGTTCCGGCCAGCTCCTACAATGAGCAGTTCTTC. Protein sequence: CAGSVVPASSYNEQFF.

The J gene is TRBJ1-5, the V gene TRBV3-1; D unresolved. This CDR3 spans 12 amino acids. V lost 4 bases, J lost 4 bases, and 5 bases lay in between. CDR1 and CDR2 (germline): LGHDT, YNNKEL (reference sequence). The CDR3 DNA reads TGTGCCAGCAGCCGTACAAATCAGCCCCAGCATTTT. Translating it yields CASSRTNQPQHF.